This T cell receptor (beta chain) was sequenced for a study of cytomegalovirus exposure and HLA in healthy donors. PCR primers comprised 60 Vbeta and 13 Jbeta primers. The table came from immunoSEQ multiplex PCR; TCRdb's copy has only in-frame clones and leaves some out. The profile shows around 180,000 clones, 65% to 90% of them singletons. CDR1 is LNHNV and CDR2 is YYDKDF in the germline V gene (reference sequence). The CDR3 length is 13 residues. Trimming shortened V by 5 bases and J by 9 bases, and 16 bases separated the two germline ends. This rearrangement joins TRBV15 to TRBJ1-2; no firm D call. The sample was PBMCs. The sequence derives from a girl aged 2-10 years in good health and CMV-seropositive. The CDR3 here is CATSARTALRYTF. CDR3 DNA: TGTGCCACCAGCGCAAGGACTGCTCTTCGCTACACCTTC.